These 5 T cell receptor beta chains were all obtained from the same sample, sequenced in a study of blood T cell repertoires in COVID-19. Sequencing used immunoSEQ multiplex PCR; TCRdb keeps in-frame clones, though not all of them. The sample yields more than 450,000 clones, approximately 86% seen once. The specimen sequenced was PBMCs or T cells enriched from blood (not recorded which). All receptors derive from a woman aged 18-29 years who had recovered from COVID-19.

The chain has TRBV6-5 and TRBJ1-1; 9 positions match TRBD1. J was trimmed by 6 bases and V by 6 bases; bases with no gene match: 5. From germline, CDR1 is MNHEY and CDR2 SVGAGI. CDR3 length equals 13 residues. The CDR3 sequence: CASSTGGSAEAFF. Written as DNA, the CDR3 is TGTGCCAGCAGCACAGGGGGCTCGGCTGAAGCTTTCTTT.

The V call is TRBV5-1, the J call TRBJ1-1; TRBD1 agrees at 8 bases. This CDR3 comprises 13 residues. Germline-derived CDR1 and CDR2 are SGHRS and YFSETQ. V shed 4 bases, J shed 4 bases, and the junction held 3 bases outside the gene matches. This chain's CDR3 is CASSITGGTEAFF. The CDR3 DNA is TGCGCCAGCAGCATCACAGGGGGCACTGAAGCTTTCTTT.

The table lists this clone with a count of one. This rearrangement joins TRBV6-4 to TRBJ1-2; TRBD1 aligns across 8 bases. This CDR3 is built from 17 residues. V gave up 7 bases and J gave up 3 bases; unmatched junction bases: 16. Germline V lookup: CDR1 MRHNA, CDR2 SNTAGT. The CDR3 sequence: CASIYRGYTALDYGYTF. The CDR3 DNA reads TGTGCCAGCATATACAGGGGGTATACGGCTTTGGACTATGGCTACACCTTC.

This clone appeared once. The chain carries TRBV7-3 and TRBJ2-1, with a possible D match to TRBD2 (5 bases). The CDR3 extends over 15 amino acids. V lost 0 bases and J 5 bases, leaving 11 bases between the germline ends. Germline V gene sequence: CDR1 SGHTA, CDR2 FQGTGA. The CDR3 is CASSLTSAGDNEQFF. For the CDR3, the DNA is TGTGCCAGCAGCTTAACTAGCGCGGGCGACAATGAGCAGTTCTTC.

This chain connects TRBV6-5 to TRBJ1-1, with 9 bases that match TRBD1. After removal of 5 bases from V and 7 bases from J, the junction contained 5 bases not matched to a gene. CDR3 length equals 13 residues. From germline, CDR1 is MNHEY and CDR2 SVGAGI. The DNA of the CDR3 is TGTGCCAGCAGTCCCACAGGGGGCGGTGAAGCTTTCTTT. Amino acid sequence: CASSPTGGGEAFF.